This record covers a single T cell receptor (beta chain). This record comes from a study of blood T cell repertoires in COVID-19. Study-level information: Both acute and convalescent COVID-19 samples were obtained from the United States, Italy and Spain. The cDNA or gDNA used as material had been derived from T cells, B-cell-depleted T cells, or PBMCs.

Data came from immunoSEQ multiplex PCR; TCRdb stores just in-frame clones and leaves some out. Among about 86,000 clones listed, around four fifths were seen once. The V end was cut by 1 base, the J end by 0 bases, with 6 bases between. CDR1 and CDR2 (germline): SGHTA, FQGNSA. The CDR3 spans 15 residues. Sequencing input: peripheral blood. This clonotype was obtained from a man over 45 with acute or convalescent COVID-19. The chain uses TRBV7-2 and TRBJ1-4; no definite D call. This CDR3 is CASSLGAPTNEKLFF. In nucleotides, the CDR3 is TGTGCCAGCAGCTTAGGGGCGCCAACTAATGAAAAACTGTTTTTT.